The source of this T cell receptor (beta chain) is a study of cytomegalovirus exposure and HLA in healthy donors (dated by TCRdb to the late 2010s). For the wider study: An earlier analysis of some 600 of the donors reported approximately 280 Gb of sequence data and 95 million to 130 million unique TCR beta sequences obtained from about 200 million T cells. In an earlier analysis of around 540 of the donors, high-throughput TCR beta sequencing was used to judge whether each TCR beta V gene segment behaved as functional or pseudogenic. HLA typing covered class I and class II loci at four-digit resolution. Alongside the repertoire data, information on donor age, sex, ethnicity and CMV serostatus was compiled. High-throughput TCR immunosequencing, statistical association of individual TCRs with disease status, and machine learning were combined to predict cytomegalovirus infection status. On average, over 200,000 unique TCR beta nucleotide sequences were sequenced per donor among fewer than 500 genotyped donors of the cohort, with roughly 18% of those sequences being non-productive. The study profiled the T cell repertoires of approximately 700 subjects by immunosequencing and related them to cytomegalovirus serostatus. An early release covering just under 650 HLA-typed donors comprised 300 to 350 gigabases of sequencing data and some 79 million unique TCR sequences. Genome-wide SNP genotypes for about three fifths of the roughly 670 donors were used in a later genetic analysis, which treated that subset as a discovery cohort. Roughly 5 DR-DQ haplotypes were handled as single units for association and clustering, since linkage in the cohort was strong. A later analysis re-analyzed previously published TCR beta repertoires from hundreds of donors and added high-resolution HLA genotyping to study TCR occurrence patterns. The study aimed to test whether signatures of past pathogen exposure could be identified by cataloging public T cell receptors. In the later analysis, no new phenotypic data were used to find candidate immune exposures; instead, reliance was placed on TCR beta sequences and their occurrence across donors. All discovery cohort repertoires had been generated using a single sequencing platform. Of the roughly 400 genotyped donors, over 65% fell in the genetic ancestry cluster associated with self-reported Caucasian donors. The number of donors typed differed by locus, with roughly 620-630 for A, B, C, DRB1 and DQB1, approximately 500 for DQA1, 600 to 610 for DPA1, and around 450 for DPB1. Along with the roughly 670-subject first cohort, a separate validation cohort of roughly 110 different subjects was used.

For CDR1 and CDR2, the germline V gene lists MDHEN and SYDVKM. Taken from cysteine to phenylalanine, the CDR3 has 15 residues. The only DNA kept is the CDR3, 45 bases in frame from the first base. V lost 4 bases and J lost 7 bases, and the count of bases not matched to a germline gene is 8. Libraries were made using the immunoSEQ multiplex PCR assay. A mixture of 60 forward primers for TCR Vbeta segments and 13 reverse primers for TCR Jbeta segments was used in the multiplex PCR. Amplification of the CDR3 region of rearranged TCR beta genes was performed with a multiplex PCR assay on genomic DNA. On the Illumina HiSeq System, the amplified TCR beta libraries were sequenced as 87-base-pair reads. For the original study's pipeline: A later analysis tallied tens of millions of unique TCR beta chains across the 640 or so repertoires, and about 12 million of those chains were shared by two or more donors. Raw reads were error-corrected and collapsed into unique sequences by a nearest-neighbor algorithm in which closely related sequences were merged to remove PCR and sequencing errors. CDR3 sequences were aligned to IMGT reference sequences to assign V, D and J gene segments. Each retained sequence needed at least a six-nucleotide match to both a V gene segment and a J gene segment. A rearrangement counted as productive if the CDR3 had no stop codons and remained in frame with V and J, and every other rearrangement counted as non-productive. Following IMGT convention, CDR3 was defined as the stretch from the second conserved V-encoded cysteine to the conserved J-encoded phenylalanine. The earlier analysis of about 610 of the donors excluded any sequence lacking an unambiguous match to a single V gene segment. In an earlier analysis of a few hundred of the donors, V segments were called functional above 56.7% productive rearrangements and were called segregating when the between-donor standard deviation exceeded 5%. To diagnose cytomegalovirus status from the catalog of TCR beta chain sequences, a statistical classification framework was built. A later analysis assigned V and J genes by comparing TCR nucleotide sequences with IMGT/GENE-DB human TR gene sequences. The TCRdist pipeline was used in a later analysis to assign CDR3 sequences and most-parsimonious VDJ recombination scenarios. In a later analysis, each TCR beta chain was defined by its CDR3 amino acid sequence together with its V-gene family, and reads lacking a unique V-gene family were excluded. In a later analysis, around 650 highly shared, low-generation-probability nucleotide sequences were removed to address suspected cross-contamination and a sequencing artifact. In a later analysis, a clonal expansion index was calculated for each public chain from normalized within-repertoire ranks of inferred template counts. Generation probabilities in a later analysis came from a VDJ recombination model fitted to out-of-frame rearrangements, and those results were checked against IGoR. In a later analysis, hypergeometric tests were used to score TCR-TCR, TCR-HLA and TCR-CMV co-occurrence, with a repertoire-size bias correction applied to TCR pairs. To estimate false discovery rates, a later analysis permuted the HLA or CMV assignments 20 times. In a later analysis, co-occurring TCRs were grouped using DBSCAN, and TCRdist sequence similarity was added for clustering within HLA-allele-positive subsets. For co-occurrence clustering, repertoires with fewer than 30,000 or more than 120,000 public chains were excluded, along with roughly 5 repertoires with anomalous nucleotide sharing. Entries here come from immuneACCESS through TCRdb and include only in-frame sequences with V and J called. Some clones fail to appear in such tables; in the studies checked, an unresolved V gene covers under half of the shortfall, and the cause of the remainder is unknown. The D gene and trimming were derived from the DNA, and the V and J assignments and clone size from that table. The sample data list approximately 200,000 clones, and 85% of these were observed just once. The leading ten clones occupy 2% to 2.5% of the sample.

The cohort comprised around 690 healthy bone marrow donors. Cohort members were all nominally healthy when sampled, although unrecorded immune exposures were likely present. The donor was CMV seronegative and was included in the group of 352 seronegative cohort members. A peripheral blood sample was provided by each donor, and peripheral blood mononuclear cells were used for TCR beta sequencing. Genomic DNA extraction from the blood cell samples was performed with the Qiagen DNeasy Blood Extraction Kit. What the study reported, not specific to this receptor: Because counts were too low, roughly 18 rarely observed V segments, including chromosome 9 orphons, were left out of the earlier analysis of a few hundred of the donors. A further reported finding was that TCR beta sequences accurately predicted the HLA-A and HLA-B alleles for most subjects in the first cohort. In a later analysis, the rate of TCR association differed among HLA loci, with DRB1 alleles having the most associated TCRs and HLA-C alleles having the fewest. When HLA alleles, especially DR and DQ, strongly co-occurred, TCR associations were difficult to assign to individual alleles. Immune exposure information for the cohort was limited to CMV serostatus. An association between a missense DCLRE1C variant and V-gene and J-gene trimming of TCR beta chains was found in a later genetic analysis and replicated in an independent cohort. The authors suggested that the approach could potentially be generalized to other disease states and immunological phenotypes. In a later analysis, HLA-associated TCR beta chains showed more clonal expansion and lower generation probabilities than non-associated chains that were equally common. In a later analysis, around 15,000 TCR beta sequences were associated with specific HLA alleles at a false discovery rate of 0.05. Across donors, most TCR sequences were observed very rarely, whereas some public TCRs were present in many individuals. In a later genetic analysis, fewer N-insertions in productive TCRs were reported among donors in an Asian-associated ancestry cluster than the roughly 640-donor mean. A group of highly shared sequence variants was considered likely to be a technical artifact of the sequencing pipeline. HLA typing was unavailable for some donors at each locus, so association tests used only the typed subset. The presence/absence analyses assumed that sequencing depth was roughly uniform across donors, and that assumption may not be true. In a later analysis, most CMV-associated TCR beta chains were found to appear HLA-restricted, with HLA associations seemingly driven largely by CMV exposure. Broadly in line with IMGT annotations, most TCR beta V segments showed up in productive rearrangements about 87% or about 30% of the time in an earlier analysis of a few hundred of the donors. The classifier was reported to diagnose cytomegalovirus status with high specificity and sensitivity in both the original cohort and the validation cohort. In vitro tests confirmed that three of the cytomegalovirus-associated TCR beta chains recognize cytomegalovirus antigens. Several of the top co-occurrence clusters appeared to be linked to parvovirus B19, influenza, CMV and Epstein-Barr virus, according to a later analysis. Only TCR beta chains were sequenced in this cohort, and the absence of alpha or paired-chain data limited detectable features. The study gave a list of about 150 TCR beta chains associated with cytomegalovirus. Because the 87-base-pair reads could not distinguish some IMGT-functional V segments, including TRBV6-2 and TRBV6-3, those segments were excluded. Linkage disequilibrium might explain the correlated functional status among segregating V segments, but an unknown experimental factor could not be ruled out.

Points on this clone: It lacks a known antigen. No base quality information exists; no much larger clone differs at one position.

The sequence joins TRBV28 to TRBJ2-7, with TRBD2 identical over 12 junction bases. The sequencing input was PBMCs. The TCR sequence derives from a woman between 45 and 60 years old in good health and CMV-seronegative. In nucleotide form, the sequence is TGTGCCAGCAGTTCGCTAGCGGGAGGGCCCTGGGAGCAGTACTTC. Translated, it reads CASSSLAGGPWEQYF.